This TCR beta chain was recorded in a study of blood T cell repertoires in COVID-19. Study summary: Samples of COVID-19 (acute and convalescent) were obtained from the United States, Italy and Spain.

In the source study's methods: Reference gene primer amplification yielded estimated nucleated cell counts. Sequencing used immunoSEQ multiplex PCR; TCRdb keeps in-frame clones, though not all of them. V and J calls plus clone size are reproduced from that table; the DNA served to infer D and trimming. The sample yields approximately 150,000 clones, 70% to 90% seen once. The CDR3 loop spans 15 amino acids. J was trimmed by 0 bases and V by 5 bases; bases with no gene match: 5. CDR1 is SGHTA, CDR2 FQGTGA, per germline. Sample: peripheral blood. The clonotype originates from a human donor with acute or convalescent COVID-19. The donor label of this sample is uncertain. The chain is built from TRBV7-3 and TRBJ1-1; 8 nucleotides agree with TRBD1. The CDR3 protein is CASSRDRNMNTEAFF. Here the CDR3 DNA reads TGTGCCAGCAGCCGGGACAGGAACATGAACACTGAAGCTTTCTTT.